The rows below give T cell receptor beta chains drawn from one sample of a study of blood T cell repertoires in COVID-19. The method was immunoSEQ multiplex PCR; TCRdb's version includes in-frame clones alone and lacks a portion of them. The table records approximately 190,000 clones, roughly 82% of them present only once. Sequenced sample: peripheral blood. All receptors come from a woman aged 55-69 years with COVID-19, enrolled during active disease. CDR3s include the opening cysteine and the closing phenylalanine or tryptophan. A D gene is named only where the DNA matches it firmly. Clone size is shown for a subset of rows, as once, few, many or a class of expanded clone.

size: NA
V: TRBV11-2
J: TRBJ1-1
D: NA
CDR3: CASSIGRTGVAFF
DNA: TGTGCCAGCAGCATAGGACGGACGGGGGTAGCTTTCTTT

size: once
V: TRBV9
J: TRBJ2-2
D: NA
CDR3: CASSVVLTGELFF
DNA: TGTGCCAGCAGCGTAGTCCTTACCGGGGAGCTGTTTTTT

size: NA
V: TRBV30
J: TRBJ2-2
D: TRBD2
CDR3: CAWSVVSGGTGELFF
DNA: TGTGCCTGGAGTGTAGTTAGCGGGGGAACAGGGGAGCTGTTTTTT

size: NA
V: TRBV7-6
J: TRBJ2-3
D: NA
CDR3: CASSLRRTDTQYF
DNA: TGTGCCAGCAGCTTGCGGCGCACAGATACGCAGTATTTT

size: NA
V: TRBV7-8
J: TRBJ1-1
D: NA
CDR3: CASSRARGTEAFF
DNA: TGTGCCAGCAGCAGGGCTAGGGGCACTGAAGCTTTCTTT

size: NA
V: TRBV9
J: TRBJ2-3
D: NA
CDR3: CASSGSRSSTDTQYF
DNA: TGTGCCAGCAGCGGGAGTCGATCTAGCACAGATACGCAGTATTTT

size: few
V: TRBV4-1
J: TRBJ1-1
D: NA
CDR3: CASSLLSTENTEAFF
DNA: TGCGCCAGCAGCCTCCTGTCGACAGAGAACACTGAAGCTTTCTTT

size: NA
V: TRBV5-5
J: TRBJ1-2
D: NA
CDR3: CASSLAPTANYGYTF
DNA: TGTGCCAGCAGCCTGGCCCCGACAGCGAACTATGGCTACACCTTC

size: NA
V: TRBV6-5
J: TRBJ1-2
D: TRBD1
CDR3: CASSYPRTGDVTF
DNA: TGTGCCAGCAGTTACCCCAGGACAGGGGATGTCACCTTC

size: NA
V: TRBV21-1
J: TRBJ2-7
D: NA
CDR3: CASSKVAGEGYEQYF
DNA: TGTGCCAGCAGCAAAGTAGCGGGAGAGGGGTACGAGCAGTACTTC

size: NA
V: TRBV19
J: TRBJ1-3
D: NA
CDR3: CASSPRSTEDTDSGNTIYF
DNA: TGTGCCAGTAGTCCCCGATCGACAGAGGATACGGACTCTGGAAACACCATATATTTT

size: NA
V: TRBV20-1
J: TRBJ2-3
D: NA
CDR3: CSARASDTQYF
DNA: TGCAGTGCTAGAGCTAGTGATACGCAGTATTTT

size: NA
V: TRBV9
J: TRBJ2-2
D: TRBD1
CDR3: CASSTRQGATGELFF
DNA: TGTGCCAGCAGCACTAGACAGGGGGCAACCGGGGAGCTGTTTTTT

size: NA
V: TRBV19
J: TRBJ1-1
D: NA
CDR3: CATLILGGEAFF
DNA: TGTGCCACCCTCATATTGGGGGGTGAAGCTTTCTTT

size: NA
V: TRBV24-1
J: TRBJ1-1
D: NA
CDR3: CATSDSRRGRTEAFF
DNA: TGTGCCACCAGTGATAGTAGAAGGGGTAGAACTGAAGCTTTCTTT

size: once
V: TRBV15
J: TRBJ2-7
D: NA
CDR3: CATSSPNRGYEQYF
DNA: TGTGCCACCAGCAGTCCTAATCGAGGTTACGAGCAGTACTTC

size: NA
V: TRBV7-2
J: TRBJ1-2
D: NA
CDR3: CASRDPGDVSDGYTF
DNA: TGTGCCAGCAGGGACCCAGGGGACGTATCAGATGGCTACACCTTC

size: few
V: TRBV7-9
J: TRBJ1-2
D: NA
CDR3: CASTYDRRYGYTF
DNA: TGTGCCAGCACCTACGACAGGAGATATGGCTACACCTTC

size: NA
V: TRBV25-1
J: TRBJ2-3
D: TRBD2
CDR3: CASSERGGSTDTQYF
DNA: TGTGCCAGCAGTGAACGGGGGGGTAGCACAGATACGCAGTATTTT

size: NA
V: TRBV2
J: TRBJ2-3
D: TRBD1
CDR3: CASRGTGRGDTQYF
DNA: TGTGCCAGCAGGGGGACAGGGAGGGGAGATACGCAGTATTTT

size: once
V: TRBV24-1
J: TRBJ2-1
D: TRBD1
CDR3: CATSGDRGRRNLGSHNEQFF
DNA: TGTGCCACCAGTGGTGACAGGGGACGCCGTAACCTTGGGAGCCACAATGAGCAGTTCTTC

size: once
V: TRBV28
J: TRBJ2-5
D: NA
CDR3: CASSSLRTSVRETQYF
DNA: TGTGCCAGCAGCTCCCTTCGGACATCCGTTAGAGAGACCCAGTACTTC

size: NA
V: TRBV7-9
J: TRBJ2-7
D: TRBD2
CDR3: CASRPLAGSSYEQYF
DNA: TGTGCCAGCAGACCCCTAGCGGGGAGCTCCTACGAGCAGTACTTC

size: NA
V: TRBV6-5
J: TRBJ2-4
D: NA
CDR3: CASSYRGGATKNIQYF
DNA: TGTGCCAGCAGTTACCGTGGGGGGGCGACCAAAAACATTCAGTACTTC

size: NA
V: TRBV7-7
J: TRBJ2-1
D: NA
CDR3: CASSLARGSHNEQFF
DNA: TGTGCTAGCAGCTTAGCCCGCGGGTCCCACAATGAGCAGTTCTTC

size: NA
V: TRBV3-1/TRBV3-2
J: TRBJ2-1
D: TRBD2
CDR3: CASSPQGSGTVYNEQFF
DNA: TGTGCCAGCAGCCCCCAGGGTAGCGGGACCGTATACAATGAGCAGTTCTTC

size: NA
V: TRBV9
J: TRBJ1-6
D: NA
CDR3: CASSVGLGQNNPLHF
DNA: TGTGCCAGCAGCGTAGGGTTGGGGCAGAATAATCCCCTCCACTTT

size: once
V: TRBV30
J: TRBJ2-7
D: TRBD2
CDR3: CAWSVISGSHGGQYF
DNA: TGTGCCTGGAGTGTTATCAGCGGGAGCCACGGGGGGCAGTACTTC

size: NA
V: TRBV28
J: TRBJ2-3
D: NA
CDR3: CASQWPGETDTQYF
DNA: TGTGCCAGCCAGTGGCCAGGGGAAACAGATACGCAGTATTTT

size: NA
V: TRBV28
J: TRBJ1-1
D: NA
CDR3: CASSYPGRADTEAFF
DNA: TGTGCCAGCAGTTACCCGGGGAGGGCGGACACTGAAGCTTTCTTT

size: many
V: TRBV7-8
J: TRBJ2-2
D: TRBD1
CDR3: CASSAGTGKTGELFF
DNA: TGTGCCAGCAGCGCGGGGACAGGGAAGACCGGGGAGCTGTTTTTT

size: NA
V: TRBV6-6
J: TRBJ2-5
D: NA
CDR3: CASSLSPRETQYF
DNA: TGTGCCAGCAGTCTTTCACCACGGGAGACCCAGTACTTC

size: NA
V: TRBV5-3
J: TRBJ1-3
D: NA
CDR3: CARSHGGSGNTIYF
DNA: TGTGCCAGAAGCCACGGGGGTTCTGGAAACACCATATATTTT

size: NA
V: TRBV7-2
J: TRBJ2-5
D: TRBD2
CDR3: CASSLAHTSVQETQYF
DNA: TGTGCCAGCAGCTTAGCGCACACTAGCGTTCAAGAGACCCAGTACTTC

size: NA
V: TRBV20-1
J: TRBJ2-7
D: TRBD2
CDR3: CSASGRGEQYF
DNA: TGCAGTGCTAGCGGGAGGGGCGAGCAGTACTTC

size: NA
V: TRBV6-1
J: TRBJ2-1
D: TRBD1
CDR3: CASSEALGQGSNEQFF
DNA: TGTGCCAGCAGTGAAGCTCTCGGACAGGGGAGCAATGAGCAGTTCTTC

size: NA
V: TRBV18
J: TRBJ2-3
D: TRBD1
CDR3: CASSPFGQGKSDTQYF
DNA: TGTGCCAGCTCACCATTCGGACAGGGGAAATCAGATACGCAGTATTTT

size: NA
V: TRBV5-1
J: TRBJ2-2
D: TRBD2
CDR3: CASSLAAGGTGELFF
DNA: TGCGCCAGCAGCTTGGCCGCGGGAGGCACCGGGGAGCTGTTTTTT

size: NA
V: TRBV10-3
J: TRBJ1-1
D: NA
CDR3: CAISERPRETEAFF
DNA: TGTGCCATCAGTGAGCGCCCACGAGAAACTGAAGCTTTCTTT

size: NA
V: TRBV11-2
J: TRBJ1-2
D: NA
CDR3: CASSHTGRYGYTF
DNA: TGTGCCAGCAGCCATACAGGTCGCTATGGCTACACCTTC

size: NA
V: TRBV29-1
J: TRBJ2-1
D: NA
CDR3: CSVEEFGSSYNEQFF
DNA: TGCAGCGTTGAAGAATTCGGGAGCTCCTACAATGAGCAGTTCTTC

size: NA
V: TRBV9
J: TRBJ2-1
D: TRBD2
CDR3: CASSVGGGLAGINEQFF
DNA: TGTGCCAGCAGCGTAGGTGGGGGACTAGCGGGGATCAATGAGCAGTTCTTC

size: NA
V: TRBV7-3
J: TRBJ2-2
D: TRBD2
CDR3: CASSLNLRLAGMDRGAVF
DNA: TGTGCCAGCAGCTTAAACCTCAGACTAGCGGGAATGGACCGGGGAGCTGTTTTT

size: NA
V: TRBV7-9
J: TRBJ1-6
D: TRBD1
CDR3: CASSSGGNNSPLHF
DNA: TGTGCCAGCAGCTCAGGGGGTAATAATTCACCCCTCCACTTT

size: NA
V: TRBV29-1
J: TRBJ1-2
D: NA
CDR3: CSVITSLYGYTF
DNA: TGCAGCGTTATTACATCCCTCTATGGCTACACCTTC

size: once
V: TRBV5-1
J: TRBJ2-1
D: NA
CDR3: CASSNGQNNEQFF
DNA: TGCGCCAGCAGCAACGGACAAAACAATGAGCAGTTCTTC

size: NA
V: TRBV29-1
J: TRBJ1-3
D: TRBD1
CDR3: CSGGDRGSSGNTIYF
DNA: TGCAGCGGTGGGGACAGGGGGAGCTCTGGAAACACCATATATTTT

size: NA
V: TRBV2
J: TRBJ2-7
D: NA
CDR3: CASSEVQGTYEQYF
DNA: TGTGCCAGCAGTGAAGTTCAGGGGACCTACGAGCAGTACTTC

size: NA
V: TRBV5-6
J: TRBJ1-2
D: NA
CDR3: CASSFPEAGVYGYTF
DNA: TGTGCCAGCAGTTTTCCCGAGGCGGGGGTGTATGGCTACACCTTC

size: NA
V: TRBV12-3/TRBV12-4
J: TRBJ1-6
D: TRBD1
CDR3: CASSGTENSPLHF
DNA: TGTGCCAGCAGCGGGACAGAGAATTCACCCCTCCACTTT

size: NA
V: TRBV7-3
J: TRBJ2-1
D: NA
CDR3: CASSPAGGYNEQFF
DNA: TGTGCCAGCAGCCCCGCAGGGGGGTACAATGAGCAGTTCTTC

size: NA
V: TRBV24-1
J: TRBJ2-2
D: NA
CDR3: CATSDPKKTSGTGELFF
DNA: TGTGCCACCAGTGACCCCAAAAAGACTTCAGGGACCGGGGAGCTGTTTTTT

size: NA
V: TRBV19
J: TRBJ2-7
D: NA
CDR3: CATRRGYEQYF
DNA: TGTGCCACTCGGAGGGGCTACGAGCAGTACTTC

size: NA
V: TRBV27
J: TRBJ1-1
D: NA
CDR3: CASALLGTEAFF
DNA: TGTGCCAGCGCTTTACTAGGCACTGAAGCTTTCTTT

size: NA
V: TRBV7-8
J: TRBJ1-3
D: NA
CDR3: CASSTPNLGGTIYF
DNA: TGTGCCAGCAGCACACCCAATCTCGGCGGCACCATATATTTT

size: NA
V: TRBV5-1
J: TRBJ2-3
D: NA
CDR3: CASSLGWGADTQYF
DNA: TGCGCCAGCAGCTTGGGATGGGGGGCAGATACGCAGTATTTT

size: NA
V: TRBV7-2
J: TRBJ1-4
D: TRBD1
CDR3: CASSLPGTGVYGLFF
DNA: TGTGCCAGCAGCTTGCCCGGGACAGGGGTTTATGGACTGTTTTTT